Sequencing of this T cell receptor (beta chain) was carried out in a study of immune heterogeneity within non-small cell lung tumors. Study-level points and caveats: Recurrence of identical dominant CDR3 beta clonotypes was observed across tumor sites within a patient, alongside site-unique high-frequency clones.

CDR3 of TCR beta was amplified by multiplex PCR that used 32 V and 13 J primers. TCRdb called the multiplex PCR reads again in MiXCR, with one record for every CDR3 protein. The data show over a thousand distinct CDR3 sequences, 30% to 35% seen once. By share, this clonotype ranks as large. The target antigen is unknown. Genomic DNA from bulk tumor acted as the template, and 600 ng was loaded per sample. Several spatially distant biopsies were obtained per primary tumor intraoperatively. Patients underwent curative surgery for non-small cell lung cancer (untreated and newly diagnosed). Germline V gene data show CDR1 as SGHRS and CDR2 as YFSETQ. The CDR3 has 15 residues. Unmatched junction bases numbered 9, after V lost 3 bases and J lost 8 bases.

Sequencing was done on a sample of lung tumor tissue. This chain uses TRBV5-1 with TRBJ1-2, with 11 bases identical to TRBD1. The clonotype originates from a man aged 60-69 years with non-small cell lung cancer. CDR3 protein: CASSSGQGAIEGYTF. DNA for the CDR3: TGCGCCAGCAGCTCCGGACAGGGGGCTATTGAGGGCTACACCTTC. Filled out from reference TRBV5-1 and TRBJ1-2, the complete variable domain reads KAGVTQTPRYLIKTRGQQVTLSCSPISGHRSVSWYQQTPGQGLQFLFEYFSETQRNKGNFPGRFSGRQFSNSRSEMNVSTLELGDSALYLCASSSGQGAIEGYTFGSGTRLTVV.